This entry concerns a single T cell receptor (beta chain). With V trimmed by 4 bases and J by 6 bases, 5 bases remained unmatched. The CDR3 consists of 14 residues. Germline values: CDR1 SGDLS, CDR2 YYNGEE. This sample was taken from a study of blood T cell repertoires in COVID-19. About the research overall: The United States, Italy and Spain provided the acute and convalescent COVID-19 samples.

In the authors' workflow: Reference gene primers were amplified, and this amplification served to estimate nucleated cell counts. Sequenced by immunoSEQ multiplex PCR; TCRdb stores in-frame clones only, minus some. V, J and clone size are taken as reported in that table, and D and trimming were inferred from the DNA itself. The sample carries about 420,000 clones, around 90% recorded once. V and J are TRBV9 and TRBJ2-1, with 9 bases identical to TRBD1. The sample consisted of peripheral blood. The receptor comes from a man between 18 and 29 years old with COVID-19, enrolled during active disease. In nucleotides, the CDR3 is TGTGCCAGCAGCACTCAGGGACAGGGCAATGAGCAGTTCTTC. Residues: CASSTQGQGNEQFF.